The next 30 T cell receptor beta chains were all read from a single sample in a study of blood T cell repertoires in COVID-19. TCRdb's copy holds only in-frame clones and misses some; the assay was immunoSEQ multiplex PCR. The sample has around 83,000 clones, 70% to 90% seen once. The sequencing input was peripheral blood. The source of these receptors is a man older than 75 with active or convalescent COVID-19.

The J gene is TRBJ2-3, the V gene TRBV18; D call uncertain. Germline V gene data show CDR1 as KGHSH and CDR2 as LQKENI. This CDR3 is 12 amino acids long. Trimming stripped 3 bases from V and 4 bases from J, with 5 bases between. DNA of the CDR3: TGTGCCAGCTCACCGATAGCAGATACGCAGTATTTT. Protein sequence: CASSPIADTQYF.

J is TRBJ2-5 and V is TRBV5-6; weak D call: TRBD2 (5 bases). Germline CDR1 reads SGHDT; CDR2 reads YYEEEE. The germline V and J ends were trimmed by 4 bases and 4 bases, with 17 bases remaining between them. The CDR3 totals 15 residues. CDR3 in DNA: TGTGCCAGCAGCCCGAGATCCCGGGGTCCAGAGACCCAGTACTTC. This gives the protein CASSPRSRGPETQYF.

This clone was observed a few times. The chain has TRBV3-1 (or the pseudogene TRBV3-2) and TRBJ1-6; D gene uncertain. The length of the CDR3 is 15 residues. V shed 1 base and J shed 6 bases, with 10 bases lying between them. Germline values: CDR1 LGHDT, CDR2 YNNKEL (reference sequence). CDR3 sequence (DNA): TGTGCCAGCAGCCAAGGCAGGTTGATTAATTCACCCCTCCACTTT. The encoded protein is CASSQGRLINSPLHF.

This chain connects TRBV2 to TRBJ1-4; D not resolved. Trimming removed 4 bases at V and 7 bases at J, with 13 bases between. This CDR3 spans 14 amino acids. CDR1 SNHLY and CDR2 FYNNEI come from the germline V gene. The CDR3 here is CASSGSGEGEKLFF. The CDR3 bases are TGTGCCAGCAGTGGCTCGGGTGAGGGTGAAAAACTGTTTTTT.

This clone was seen just once. The DNA for the CDR3 is TGCGCCAGCGGGTCCAGGGTCCTTTCTGGGGCCAACGTCCTGACTTTC. It is translated as CASGSRVLSGANVLTF. The rearrangement joins TRBV5-1 to TRBJ2-6, with a possible D match to TRBD1 (5 bases). Germline loops: CDR1 SGHRS, CDR2 YFSETQ. The CDR3 extends over 16 amino acids. V lost 7 bases to trimming and J lost 1 base, with 15 bases between them.

This chain joins TRBV7-9 and TRBJ1-1, with a weak D call TRBD1 (5 bases). Germline V CDR1 and CDR2: SEHNR, FQNEAQ (reference sequence). This CDR3 is 13 amino acids long. Trimming removed 5 bases at V and 0 bases at J, with 7 bases between. CDR3 DNA sequence: TGTGCCAGCAGCGCGACAGTGAACACTGAAGCTTTCTTT. It encodes CASSATVNTEAFF.

In its sample, this clone was seen once. The chain carries TRBV7-9 and TRBJ1-1; tentative D call: TRBD1 (6 bases). CDR1 is SEHNR, CDR2 FQNEAQ, per germline (reference sequence). Between the trimmed V and J ends, which lost 7 bases and 3 bases, there was a span of 15 bases. This CDR3 spans 14 amino acids. The DNA for the CDR3 is TGTGCCAGCATCCGAACAGGGACGGACACTGAAGCTTTCTTT. As protein: CASIRTGTDTEAFF.

This sequence joins TRBV9 and TRBJ2-3, with D possibly being TRBD2 (6 bases). The length of the CDR3 is 16 residues. Trimming left V 7 bases short and J 3 bases short, with 21 bases between. Germline-derived CDR1 and CDR2 are SGDLS and YYNGEE. The CDR3: CASREAEGEGTDTQYF. CDR3 DNA sequence: TGTGCCAGCCGAGAGGCGGAGGGAGAGGGGACAGATACGCAGTATTTT.

This clone was detected a few times. The genes are TRBV9 and TRBJ1-1; D remains unclear. The V end was cut by 2 bases, the J end by 6 bases, with 14 bases between. The CDR3 has 14 residues. Germline V lookup: CDR1 SGDLS, CDR2 YYNGEE. The CDR3 bases are TGTGCCAGCAGCGTGCTTGACACCCGACCTGAAGCTTTCTTT. It encodes CASSVLDTRPEAFF.

V gene TRBV9 combines with J gene TRBJ1-1, with D possibly being TRBD1 (6 bases). The CDR3 length is 18 residues. Germline lookup yields CDR1 SGDLS and CDR2 YYNGEE. V gave up 3 bases and J gave up 3 bases, with 24 bases separating them. CDR3 sequence: CASSASYLYQGTYTEAFF. The CDR3 nucleotides are TGTGCCAGCAGCGCCTCATACTTATACCAGGGGACATACACTGAAGCTTTCTTT.

The chain employs TRBV29-1 and TRBJ2-1; TRBD1 agrees at 10 bases. CDR1 is SQVTM and CDR2 is ANQGSEA in the germline V gene. The CDR3 length is 14 residues. V was pared by 8 bases and J by 8 bases, with 12 bases of the junction left unmatched. This CDR3 reads CSTRKGQGIDEQFF. The CDR3 nucleotides read TGCAGCACCCGAAAGGGACAGGGGATCGATGAGCAGTTCTTC.

This clone was counted only a few times. The chain uses TRBV5-1 and TRBJ2-3; 8 bases are shared with TRBD2. This CDR3 region has 14 residues. Germline V gene lookup returns CDR1 SGHRS and CDR2 YFSETQ. With V trimmed by 5 bases and J by 6 bases, 8 bases remained unmatched. CDR3 amino acids: CASRTGGRVDTQYF. CDR3 DNA: TGCGCCAGCAGAACGGGAGGGCGGGTGGATACGCAGTATTTT. Full variable domain (outside the CDR3, taken from reference TRBV5-1 and TRBJ2-3): KAGVTQTPRYLIKTRGQQVTLSCSPISGHRSVSWYQQTPGQGLQFLFEYFSETQRNKGNFPGRFSGRQFSNSRSEMNVSTLELGDSALYLCASRTGGRVDTQYFGPGTRLTVL.

The chain links TRBV11-3 to TRBJ2-2; 7 nucleotides align to TRBD1. Trimming cost V 1 base and J 4 bases; bases outside gene matches: 9. The CDR3 spans 17 residues. Germline CDR1 SGHNT, CDR2 YENEEA. Here the CDR3 reads CASSLARQGSATGELFF. The CDR3 region has the DNA TGTGCCAGCAGCTTAGCCCGACAGGGTAGCGCCACCGGGGAGCTGTTTTTT.

This clone was found a few times. The gene calls are TRBV28 and TRBJ1-1; D not certain. Trimming took off 2 bases at V and 2 bases at J, with 6 bases between the two ends. This CDR3 region has 13 residues. Germline CDR1 and CDR2: MDHEN and SYDVKM. The CDR3 sequence is CASSLRRNTEAFF. CDR3 DNA sequence: TGTGCCAGCAGTTTAAGGAGAAACACTGAAGCTTTCTTT.

The chain couples TRBV6-5 to TRBJ1-4; D may be TRBD1 (5 bases). CDR3 length: 13 amino acids. Germline lookup yields CDR1 MNHEY and CDR2 SVGAGI. Trimming left V 6 bases short and J 8 bases short, with 13 bases between. In DNA form, the CDR3 reads TGTGCCAGCAGCGTTACAGGCATCGAAAAACTGTTTTTT. Translated, it gives CASSVTGIEKLFF.

The chain is built from TRBV24-1 and TRBJ2-6, with D unresolved. Looked up from germline, CDR1 is KGHDR and CDR2 is SFDVKD. Trimming removed 3 bases at V and 0 bases at J, with 11 bases between. The CDR3 runs 17 residues. The CDR3 bases are TGTGCCACCAGTGATCCCCGGGTGGGCTCTGGGGCCAACGTCCTGACTTTC. Translated: CATSDPRVGSGANVLTF.

The chain is built from TRBV15 and TRBJ2-7; 7 bases fit TRBD1. The CDR3 totals 13 residues. With V trimmed by 2 bases and J by 3 bases, 1 base remained unmatched. Germline V gene data show CDR1 as LNHNV and CDR2 as YYDKDF (reference sequence). The CDR3 nucleotides read TGTGCCACCAGCAGAAACAGGGGCTACGAGCAGTACGTC. Its translation is CATSRNRGYEQYV.

V is TRBV3-1 (or the pseudogene TRBV3-2) and J is TRBJ2-5; D possibly corresponds to TRBD1 (5 bases). CDR3 length: 16 residues. Trimming took off 2 bases at V and 2 bases at J, with 15 bases between the two ends. The germline CDR1 and CDR2 sequences are LGHDT and YNNKEL (reference sequence). DNA for the CDR3: TGTGCCAGCAGCCAAAGGGGCGAGACCCCACAAGAGACCCAGTACTTC. Its protein product is CASSQRGETPQETQYF.

V and J are TRBV7-2 and TRBJ2-1; 10 bases align to TRBD2. Looked up from germline, CDR1 is SGHTA and CDR2 is FQGNSA. The CDR3 is 16 amino acids. J gave up 4 bases and V 4 bases, and 7 bases lay outside the gene matches. Here the CDR3 DNA reads TGTGCCAGCAGCTCCGGGGTAGCGGGGGGATACAATGAGCAGTTCTTC. Translated: CASSSGVAGGYNEQFF.

This chain links TRBV19 with TRBJ1-1; D perhaps matches TRBD1 (5 bases). Germline CDR1 LNHDA, CDR2 SQIVND (reference sequence). The V end was cut by 3 bases, the J end by 1 base, with 9 bases between. There are 14 residues in the CDR3. Here the CDR3 reads CASSMQGSNTEAFF. The CDR3 DNA reads TGTGCCAGTAGTATGCAGGGATCGAACACTGAAGCTTTCTTT.

The chain links TRBV19 to TRBJ1-5, with D perhaps matching TRBD1 (5 bases). This CDR3 region has 14 residues. Germline V lookup: CDR1 LNHDA, CDR2 SQIVND (reference sequence). V lost 5 bases and J lost 5, with 13 bases in between. The CDR3 DNA is TGTGCCAGTAGTTTACTCGACAGACATCAGCCCCAGCATTTT. Translating gives CASSLLDRHQPQHF.

The rearrangement joins TRBV2 to TRBJ2-7; 9 positions match TRBD2. The germline gives CDR1 SNHLY, CDR2 FYNNEI. J gave up 5 bases and V 3 bases, and 5 bases lay outside the gene matches. This CDR3 comprises 14 residues. DNA of the CDR3: TGTGCCAGCAGTGAGCGGGAGGGCCCCCACGAGCAGTACGTC. This codes for CASSEREGPHEQYV.

V gene TRBV28 combines with J gene TRBJ1-1; D gene uncertain. CDR1 and CDR2 (germline): MDHEN, SYDVKM. CDR3 length: 9 residues. The V and J ends lost 10 bases and 5 bases respectively, with 5 bases between them. CDR3 sequence (DNA): TGTGCCACGGGGACTGAAGCTTTCTTT. Residues: CATGTEAFF.

V usage is TRBV4-2 and J usage is TRBJ2-5, with 10 bases matching TRBD2. From germline, CDR1 is LGHNA and CDR2 YNFKEQ. V gave up 0 bases and J gave up 9 bases; unmatched junction bases: 16. CDR3 length: 18 amino acids. CDR3 DNA: TGTGCCAGCAGCCAAGAAAAGCAAGCGGGGGGGTATGTGGAGGCCCAGTACTTC. Protein sequence: CASSQEKQAGGYVEAQYF.

The CDR3 bases are TGTGCCAGCATTCCGAAGGCGAATAGGGAGCGGATTCAGCCCCAGCATTTT. Translation: CASIPKANRERIQPQHF. The rearrangement links TRBV27 to TRBJ1-5, with D uncertain. The CDR3 consists of 17 residues. Germline CDR1 and CDR2: MNHEY and SMNVEV (reference sequence). The V end lost 7 bases, the J end lost 6 bases, and 25 bases lay between the germline ends.

The J gene is TRBJ2-5, the V gene TRBV19; 9 bases match TRBD1. With 10 bases clipped from V and 4 bases from J, the junction kept 13 bases outside the gene matches. Germline V lookup: CDR1 LNHDA, CDR2 SQIVND (reference sequence). The CDR3 runs 15 residues. In DNA form, the CDR3 reads TGTGCCACCGCCGACAGGGGGGCCCAATTAGAGACCCAGTACTTC. This encodes CATADRGAQLETQYF. The whole variable domain, filled in from reference TRBV19 and TRBJ2-5, reads DGGITQSPKYLFRKEGQNVTLSCEQNLNHDAMYWYRQDPGQGLRLIYYSQIVNDFQKGDIAEGYSVSREKKESFPLTVTSAQKNPTAFYLCATADRGAQLETQYFGPGTRLLVL.

This clone came up once. V gene TRBV2 combines with J gene TRBJ2-5; 9 bases are a match to TRBD1. J was trimmed by 1 base and V by 6 bases; bases with no gene match: 6. CDR1 and CDR2 (germline): SNHLY, FYNNEI. The CDR3 extends over 15 amino acids. The CDR3, as DNA: TGTGCCAGCAGATACCAGACAGGGGGCCAAGAGACCCAGTACTTC. This encodes CASRYQTGGQETQYF.

The chain couples TRBV6-6 to TRBJ2-5; no clear D gene. The V gene lost 6 bases and the J gene lost 7 bases, with 18 bases spanning the gap. Germline loops: CDR1 MNHNY, CDR2 SVGAGI (reference sequence). The CDR3 is made up of 14 amino acids. The CDR3 bases are TGTGCCAGCAGCATCCAGGCTCGTTTCGGGACCCAGTACTTC. It is translated as CASSIQARFGTQYF.

The gene calls are TRBV19 and TRBJ1-5; 10 bases are shared with TRBD1. Looked up from germline, CDR1 is LNHDA and CDR2 is SQIVND (reference sequence). Trimming at V came to 4 bases and at J to 7 bases, leaving 7 bases not matched to a gene. The CDR3 extends over 15 amino acids. CDR3 loop: CASSTVGTGDQPQHF. The CDR3 DNA reads as TGTGCCAGTAGTACAGTCGGGACAGGGGACCAGCCCCAGCATTTT.

The V gene is TRBV6-1, the J gene TRBJ1-4, with TRBD1 identical over 9 bases. Per the germline V gene, CDR1 is MNHNS and CDR2 is SASEGT. This CDR3 has 16 amino acids. V was clipped by 6 bases and J by 7 bases; unmatched bases: 12. CDR3 amino acids: CASSERTGGAGEKLFF. CDR3 nucleotide sequence: TGTGCCAGCAGCGAAAGAACAGGGGGCGCGGGTGAAAAACTGTTTTTT.